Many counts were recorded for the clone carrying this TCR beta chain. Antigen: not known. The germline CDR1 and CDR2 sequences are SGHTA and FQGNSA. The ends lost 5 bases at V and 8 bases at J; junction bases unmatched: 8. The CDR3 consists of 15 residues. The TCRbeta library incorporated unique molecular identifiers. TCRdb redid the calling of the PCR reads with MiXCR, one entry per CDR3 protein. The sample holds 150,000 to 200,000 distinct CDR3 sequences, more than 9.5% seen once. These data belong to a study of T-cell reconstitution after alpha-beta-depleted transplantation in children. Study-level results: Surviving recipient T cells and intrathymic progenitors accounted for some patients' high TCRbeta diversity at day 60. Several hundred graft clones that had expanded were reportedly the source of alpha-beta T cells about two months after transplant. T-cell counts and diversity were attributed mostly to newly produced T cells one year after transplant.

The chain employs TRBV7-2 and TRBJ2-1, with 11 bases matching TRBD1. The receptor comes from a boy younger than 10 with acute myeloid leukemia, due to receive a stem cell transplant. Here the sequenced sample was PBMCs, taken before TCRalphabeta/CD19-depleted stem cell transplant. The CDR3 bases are TGTGCCAGCAGCAGGGGCGGGACAGGGGGTGATGAGCAGTTCTTC. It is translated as CASSRGGTGGDEQFF.